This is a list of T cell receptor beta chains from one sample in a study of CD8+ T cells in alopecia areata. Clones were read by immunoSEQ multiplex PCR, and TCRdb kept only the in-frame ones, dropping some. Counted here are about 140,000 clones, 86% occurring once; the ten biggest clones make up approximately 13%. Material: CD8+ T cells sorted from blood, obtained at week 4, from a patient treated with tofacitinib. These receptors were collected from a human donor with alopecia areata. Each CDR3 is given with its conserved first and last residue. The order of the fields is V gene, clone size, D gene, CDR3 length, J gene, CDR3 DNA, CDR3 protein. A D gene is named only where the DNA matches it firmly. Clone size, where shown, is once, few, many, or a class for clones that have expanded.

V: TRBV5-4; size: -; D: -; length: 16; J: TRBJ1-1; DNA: TGTGCCAGCAGCTTGGCTGGGACAAAGATGAACACTGAAGCTTTCTTT; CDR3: CASSLAGTKMNTEAFF
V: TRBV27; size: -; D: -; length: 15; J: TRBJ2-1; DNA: TGTGCCAGCAGTCCGGACTCGACCGGACACAATGAGCAGTTCTTC; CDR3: CASSPDSTGHNEQFF
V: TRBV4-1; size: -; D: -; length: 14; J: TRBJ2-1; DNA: TGCGCCAGCAGCCAAGAAAAGATTCGCAATGAGCAGTTCTTC; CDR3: CASSQEKIRNEQFF
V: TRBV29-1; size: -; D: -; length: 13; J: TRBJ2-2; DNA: TGCAGCGTTGAAAGGGTGTCCACCGGGGAGCTGTTTTTT; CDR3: CSVERVSTGELFF
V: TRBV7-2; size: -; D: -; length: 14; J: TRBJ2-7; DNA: TGTGCCAGCAGCTTGGATCCGGGGTCCTACGAGCAGTACTTC; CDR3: CASSLDPGSYEQYF
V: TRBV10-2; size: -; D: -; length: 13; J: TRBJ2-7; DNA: TGCGCCAGCGGGGCAGGACCTTCCTACGAGCAGTACTTC; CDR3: CASGAGPSYEQYF
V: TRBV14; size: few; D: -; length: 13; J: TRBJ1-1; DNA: TGTGCCAGCAGCCAAACCGACAGCACTGAAGCTTTCTTT; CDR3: CASSQTDSTEAFF
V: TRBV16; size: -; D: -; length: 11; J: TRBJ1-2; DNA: TGTGCCAGCAGCCACGCTACGGGCTACACCTTC; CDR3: CASSHATGYTF
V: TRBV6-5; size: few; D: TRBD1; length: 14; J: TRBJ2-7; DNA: TGTGCCAGCAGTTTCCTCGGGACAGCCTACGAGCAGTACTTC; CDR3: CASSFLGTAYEQYF
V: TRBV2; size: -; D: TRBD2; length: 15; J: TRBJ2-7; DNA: TGTGCCAGCAGGGAAACTAGCGGGGGGTTCTACGAGCAGTACTTC; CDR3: CASRETSGGFYEQYF
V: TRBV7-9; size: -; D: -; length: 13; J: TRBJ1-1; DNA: TGTGCCAGCAGGCGAGGGGAGAACACTGAAGCTTTCTTT; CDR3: CASRRGENTEAFF
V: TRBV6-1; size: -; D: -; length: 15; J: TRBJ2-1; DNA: TGTGCCAGCAGTGACACGGGACGGGGCGACAATGAGCAGTTCTTC; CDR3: CASSDTGRGDNEQFF
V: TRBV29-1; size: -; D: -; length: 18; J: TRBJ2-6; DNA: TGCAGCGTTGAAGATGCGGGATCCCGGAGCTCTGGGGCCAACGTCCTGACTTTC; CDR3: CSVEDAGSRSSGANVLTF
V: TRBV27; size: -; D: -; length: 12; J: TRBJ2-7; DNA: TGTGCCAGCAGTTTCGAGGGGACCGAGCAGTACTTC; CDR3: CASSFEGTEQYF
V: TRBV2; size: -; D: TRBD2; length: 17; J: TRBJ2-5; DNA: TGTGCCTTTCTGGGACTAGCGGGAGATCAGGTTAGGGAGACCCAGTACTTC; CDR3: CAFLGLAGDQVRETQYF
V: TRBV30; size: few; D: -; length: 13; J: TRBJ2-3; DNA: TGTGCCCGGACGGGTAGGGATACAGATACGCAGTATTTT; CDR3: CARTGRDTDTQYF
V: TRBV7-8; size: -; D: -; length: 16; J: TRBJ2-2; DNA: TGTGCCAGCAGCTTAGGAGTAGGGCGGAACACCGGGGAGCTGTTTTTT; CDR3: CASSLGVGRNTGELFF
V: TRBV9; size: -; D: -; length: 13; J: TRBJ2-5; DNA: TGTGCCAGCAGCGCCCCGCCGTGGGAGACCCAGTACTTC; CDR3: CASSAPPWETQYF
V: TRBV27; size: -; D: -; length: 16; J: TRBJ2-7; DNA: TGTGCCAGCAGTTTGGGATCTGGCAGTGTTTCCTACGAGCAGTACTTC; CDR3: CASSLGSGSVSYEQYF
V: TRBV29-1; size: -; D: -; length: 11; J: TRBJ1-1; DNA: TGCAGCGTTGAAGGGCGGGGGGAAGCTTTCTTT; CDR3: CSVEGRGEAFF
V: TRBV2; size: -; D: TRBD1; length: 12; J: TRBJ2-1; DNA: TGTGCCAGCGGGACAGCCTACAATGAGCAGTTCTTC; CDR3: CASGTAYNEQFF
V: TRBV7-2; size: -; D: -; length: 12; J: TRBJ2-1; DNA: TGTGCCAGCAGCTTCCTACAGAATGAGCAGTTCTTC; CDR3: CASSFLQNEQFF
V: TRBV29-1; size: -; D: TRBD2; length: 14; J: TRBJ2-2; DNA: TGCAGCGTTGAGGGACTAGGTACCGCCGGGGAGCTGTTTTTT; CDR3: CSVEGLGTAGELFF
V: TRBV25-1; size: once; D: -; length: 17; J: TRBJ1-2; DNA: TGTGCCAGCAGTGACCTGACTGGCGGGGGCGGTAACTATGGCTACACCTTC; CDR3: CASSDLTGGGGNYGYTF
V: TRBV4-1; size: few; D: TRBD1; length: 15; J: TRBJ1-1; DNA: TGCGCCAGCAGCCAAGCGGGACAGGGAAACACTGAAGCTTTCTTT; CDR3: CASSQAGQGNTEAFF
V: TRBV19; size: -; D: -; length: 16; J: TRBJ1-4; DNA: TGTGCCAGTACCGCCCCCGGACAGCAACTTAATGAAAAACTGTTTTTT; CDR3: CASTAPGQQLNEKLFF